The rows below give T cell receptor beta chains drawn from one sample of a study of T-cell memory formation after mild COVID-19. A single record per CDR3 protein comes from TCRdb applying MiXCR to the 5' RACE reads. The sample yields 350,000 or so distinct CDR3 sequences, more than 20% seen once. Sequenced material: PBMCs or a T cell subset sorted from them (not recorded which). These receptors were taken from a man aged 18 to 30 who had mild COVID-19 (a few samples of this study predate the infection). Cell type and time point are not known. Both conserved end residues are part of each CDR3. The D gene is left open where the match is weak. Clone size is shown for a subset of rows, as once, few, many or a class of expanded clone.

d_call,v_call,clone_size,cdr3_length,j_call,cdr3_aa,cdr3_nt
.,TRBV11-2,few,14,TRBJ2-5,CASSKQGPQETQYF,TGTGCCAGCAGCAAACAGGGTCCCCAAGAGACCCAGTACTTC
TRBD1,TRBV6-2/TRBV6-3,.,21,TRBJ2-1,CASSYSTRTGPSALIGNEQFF,TGTGCCAGCAGTTACTCTACCCGGACAGGGCCCTCGGCATTAATTGGGAATGAGCAGTTCTTC
.,TRBV5-1,.,13,TRBJ2-7,CASSIGSEYEQYF,TGCGCCAGCAGCATAGGATCCGAGTACGAGCAGTACTTC
.,TRBV7-6,.,15,TRBJ1-6,CASSLVYRADSPLHF,TGTGCCAGCAGCTTGGTTTACAGGGCTGATTCACCCCTCCACTTT
.,TRBV6-2/TRBV6-3,.,15,TRBJ1-4,CASRKRQATNEKLFF,TGTGCCAGCAGGAAGAGACAGGCAACTAATGAAAAACTGTTTTTT
.,TRBV7-2,few,16,TRBJ2-2,CASSYGKGGQNWELFF,TGTGCCAGCAGCTACGGCAAGGGGGGGCAGAATTGGGAGCTGTTTTTT
.,TRBV19,once,15,TRBJ1-2,CASSRRHFGYYGYTF,TGTGCCAGTAGTAGAAGACATTTCGGATACTATGGCTACACCTTC
.,TRBV11-2,few,12,TRBJ1-1,CASSLYLTEAFF,TGTGCCAGCAGCTTATACCTCACTGAAGCTTTCTTT
.,TRBV18,.,14,TRBJ2-7,CASSLPGRTYEQYF,TGTGCCAGCTCCTTACCGGGACGAACCTACGAGCAGTACTTC
.,TRBV7-2,many,15,TRBJ2-3,CASSPPRVSTDTQYF,TGTGCCAGCAGCCCACCGAGGGTGAGCACAGATACGCAGTATTTT
TRBD1,TRBV6-2/TRBV6-3,few,14,TRBJ1-2,CASRGADRAHGYTF,TGTGCCAGCAGGGGAGCTGACAGGGCACATGGCTACACCTTC
.,TRBV29-1,.,11,TRBJ1-1,CSVTWQPEAFF,TGCAGCGTTACTTGGCAGCCTGAAGCTTTCTTT
.,TRBV5-1,.,13,TRBJ2-5,CASLDAGQETQYF,TGCGCCAGCCTGGACGCGGGCCAAGAGACCCAGTACTTC
.,TRBV3-1,.,15,TRBJ2-5,CASTFWDQGQETQYF,TGTGCCAGCACCTTCTGGGACCAGGGCCAAGAGACCCAGTACTTC
.,TRBV18,few,14,TRBJ2-5,CASSLPGPKETQYF,TGTGCCAGCTCATTACCGGGACCTAAGGAAACCCAGTACTTC
.,TRBV7-8,few,14,TRBJ1-4,CASSPSGGNEKLFF,TGTGCCAGCAGCCCTTCGGGGGGAAATGAAAAACTGTTTTTT
.,TRBV24-1,.,13,TRBJ2-1,CATSDMDSTEQFF,TGTGCCACCAGTGACATGGACAGCACGGAGCAGTTCTTC
.,TRBV6-5,.,18,TRBJ2-5,CASSFITEYGGRRETQYF,TGTGCCAGCAGTTTTATTACTGAGTACGGGGGTCGCAGGGAGACCCAGTACTTC
.,TRBV6-5,few,15,TRBJ1-2,CASSYSGIPNYGYTF,TGTGCCAGCAGTTACTCGGGGATCCCTAACTATGGCTACACCTTC
TRBD1,TRBV5-1,few,15,TRBJ1-1,CASSSKTGGFTEAFF,TGCGCCAGCAGCTCCAAGACAGGGGGCTTCACTGAAGCTTTCTTT
.,TRBV29-1,few,13,TRBJ2-2,CSVETRVPGELFF,TGCAGCGTTGAGACCAGGGTGCCCGGGGAGCTGTTTTTT
TRBD1,TRBV11-1,.,16,TRBJ1-1,CASSRGDSFLFAEAFF,TGTGCCAGCAGCCGTGGGGACAGCTTTTTATTCGCTGAAGCTTTCTTT
TRBD2,TRBV5-1,many,17,TRBJ2-2,CASSGIAGTTNTGELFF,TGCGCCAGCAGCGGTATAGCGGGGACAACGAACACCGGGGAGCTGTTTTTT
TRBD1,TRBV2,.,11,TRBJ2-5,CASGVRGPQYF,TGTGCCAGCGGAGTCAGGGGGCCCCAGTACTTC
.,TRBV2,many,15,TRBJ1-6,CASGSGSSYNSPLHF,TGTGCCAGCGGCTCTGGAAGCTCCTATAATTCACCCCTCCACTTT
.,TRBV5-5,.,12,TRBJ1-1,CASSRETFEAFF,TGTGCCAGCAGCCGCGAGACGTTTGAAGCTTTCTTT
.,TRBV30,many,13,TRBJ1-1,CALGRGFGTEAFF,TGCGCTCTGGGGCGTGGTTTTGGGACTGAAGCTTTCTTT
.,TRBV7-8,once,14,TRBJ2-5,CASSLNSDLETQYF,TGTGCCAGCAGCCTTAACAGCGATCTGGAGACCCAGTACTTC
.,TRBV7-2,many,13,TRBJ1-6,CASSEYAGSPLHF,TGTGCCAGCAGCGAATATGCGGGCTCACCCCTCCACTTT
.,TRBV29-1,.,17,TRBJ2-6,CSVVAETQYFGANVLTF,TGCAGCGTGGTCGCCGAAACACAATATTTCGGGGCCAACGTCCTGACTTTC
TRBD1,TRBV13,few,15,TRBJ2-2,CASSLSGQVIGELFF,TGTGCCAGCAGCTTATCGGGACAGGTCATCGGGGAGCTGTTTTTT
TRBD1,TRBV12-3/TRBV12-4,few,15,TRBJ2-3,CASSFRQGVTDTQYF,TGTGCCAGCAGTTTCCGGCAGGGGGTCACAGATACGCAGTATTTT
.,TRBV6-5,few,13,TRBJ1-1,CASSYLNREKAFF,TGTGCCAGCAGTTACCTTAACAGGGAAAAAGCTTTCTTT
TRBD2,TRBV20-1,.,15,TRBJ2-1,CSARRWDYLKGEQFF,TGCAGTGCTAGACGATGGGACTACCTAAAGGGTGAGCAGTTCTTC
TRBD1,TRBV15,few,16,TRBJ2-3,CATSNRGRTSTDTQYF,TGTGCCACCAGCAACAGGGGACGAACTAGCACAGATACGCAGTATTTT
.,TRBV12-3/TRBV12-4,few,13,TRBJ2-1,CASSRERTSSGFF,TGTGCCAGCAGTCGCGAAAGGACGTCCTCTGGGTTCTTC
.,TRBV5-1,many,14,TRBJ1-1,CASSFGIMNTEAFF,TGCGCCAGCAGCTTCGGGATCATGAACACTGAAGCTTTCTTT
TRBD2,TRBV27,few,14,TRBJ2-3,CAAGRSSGGRTQYF,TGTGCCGCCGGCCGGAGTAGCGGGGGTAGAACGCAGTATTTT
.,TRBV19,.,15,TRBJ2-2,CASSIDHGGTGELFF,TGTGCCAGTAGTATAGATCATGGAGGGACCGGGGAGCTGTTTTTT
.,TRBV12-3/TRBV12-4,many,16,TRBJ1-5,CASSPPDSNRHQPQHF,TGTGCCAGCAGTCCTCCGGACAGTAATAGGCATCAGCCCCAGCATTTT
.,TRBV6-5,few,10,TRBJ2-7,CASSWPEQYF,TGTGCCAGCAGTTGGCCGGAGCAGTACTTC
.,TRBV5-1,many,15,TRBJ1-5,CASRYGVGDNQPQHF,TGCGCCAGCAGATACGGGGTTGGGGACAATCAGCCCCAGCATTTT
.,TRBV11-3,.,15,TRBJ2-1,CASSLRGDTYNEQFF,TGTGCCAGCAGCTTACGGGGGGACACCTACAATGAGCAGTTCTTC
.,TRBV18,few,16,TRBJ1-6,CASSELARGRNSPLHF,TGTGCCAGCTCCGAACTCGCACGGGGGCGCAATTCACCCCTCCACTTT
.,TRBV11-2,many,14,TRBJ1-2,CASSLDHTNYGYTF,TGTGCCAGCAGCTTAGATCACACGAACTATGGCTACACCTTC
TRBD1,TRBV7-8,few,16,TRBJ2-2,CASRTRQGAVTGELFF,TGTGCCAGCAGGACCAGACAGGGGGCGGTTACCGGGGAGCTGTTTTTT
TRBD2,TRBV10-3,.,15,TRBJ2-5,CAIQTSGGPQETQYF,TGTGCCATCCAGACTAGCGGGGGGCCCCAAGAGACCCAGTACTTC
.,TRBV5-6,few,15,TRBJ1-1,CASSQAGFFYTEAFF,TGTGCCAGCAGCCAGGCAGGGTTCTTTTACACTGAAGCTTTCTTT
.,TRBV10-3,.,15,TRBJ2-7,CAISEPGTGSYEQYF,TGTGCCATCAGTGAGCCCGGGACGGGATCCTACGAGCAGTACTTC
TRBD1,TRBV7-8,.,16,TRBJ1-4,CASSLDAGQGYEKLFF,TGTGCCAGCAGCCTGGACGCGGGACAGGGGTATGAAAAACTGTTTTTT
TRBD2,TRBV28,.,15,TRBJ2-1,CASSVLAGGYSEQFF,TGTGCCAGCAGTGTCCTAGCGGGGGGGTACAGTGAGCAGTTCTTC